These 27 T cell receptor beta chains were all obtained from the same sample, sequenced in a study of identical twins. From the 5' RACE reads, TCRdb called clonotypes with MiXCR, one entry per CDR3 protein. The profile shows some 330,000 distinct CDR3 sequences, roughly 9% of them singletons. The source material was naive T cells sorted from blood. All receptors come from a woman aged 50 to 60 in good health.

This clonotype has a count of ten or more. The genes are TRBV5-1 and TRBJ1-1; D possibly corresponds to TRBD1 (5 bases). Trimming took 4 bases from V and 6 from J, leaving 19 bases between them. The CDR3 covers 15 residues. Germline V lookup: CDR1 SGHRS, CDR2 YFSETQ. CDR3 region: CASSPETRQPAEAFF. CDR3 bases: TGCGCCAGCAGCCCGGAGACTAGACAGCCCGCTGAAGCTTTCTTT.

This clonotype was observed at least ten times. The rearrangement uses TRBV20-1 and TRBJ2-3, with a tentative D call TRBD2 (5 bases). The CDR3 consists of 14 residues. Germline V CDR1 and CDR2: DFQATT, SNEGSKA (reference sequence). V shed 5 bases and J shed 3 bases, with 15 bases lying between them. This CDR3 reads CSAFREPLTDTQYF. CDR3 in DNA: TGCAGTGCTTTTAGGGAGCCACTAACAGATACGCAGTATTTT.

This clonotype was counted only a few times. The rearrangement uses TRBV24-1 and TRBJ2-5; 10 bases agree with TRBD2. Trimming removed 4 bases from V and 4 bases from J; junction bases left unmatched: 5. Germline-derived CDR1 and CDR2 are KGHDR and SFDVKD. This CDR3 spans 15 amino acids. The CDR3 reads CATSEPSGSGETQYF. CDR3 nucleotide sequence: TGTGCCACCAGTGAACCTAGCGGGAGTGGAGAGACCCAGTACTTC.

This clonotype was seen a few times. The V and J genes are TRBV12-3 or TRBV12-4 and TRBJ2-1; TRBD1 matches at 9 bases. V trimming: 7 bases; J trimming: 4 bases; junction bases outside the gene matches: 5. CDR3 length equals 14 residues. CDR3 sequence reads: CASTGTGLYNEQFF. The CDR3 bases are TGTGCCAGCACCGGGACAGGGTTGTACAATGAGCAGTTCTTC.

Comments on this clonotype: The missing conserved phenylalanine or tryptophan at the end of this CDR3 makes a read error likely. This chain connects TRBV3-1 to TRBJ2-7; no clear D. The CDR3 sequence is 12 residues long. Germline CDR1 reads LGHDT; CDR2 reads YNNKEL (reference sequence). V lost 1 base and J 4 bases, leaving 5 bases between the germline ends. CDR3: CASSQGLYEQYD. The DNA for the CDR3 is TGTGCCAGCAGCCAAGGACTTTACGAGCAGTACGAC.

This clonotype has a count of ten or more. The chain carries TRBV20-1 and TRBJ1-1; perhaps TRBD1 as D (5 bases). CDR3 length: 16 amino acids. Trimming removed 0 bases at V and 3 bases at J, with 17 bases between. In germline, CDR1 is DFQATT, CDR2 SNEGSKA (reference sequence). The CDR3 DNA is TGCAGTGCTAGAGATCCCTCAGGGTATGTGGACACTGAAGCTTTCTTT. This translates into CSARDPSGYVDTEAFF.

This CDR3 reads CASSLFLGRTDSYNEQFF. CDR3 DNA sequence: TGTGCCAGCAGCTTATTTCTTGGGAGGACAGACTCCTACAATGAGCAGTTCTTC. This chain links TRBV11-2 with TRBJ2-1; D tentatively fits TRBD1 or TRBD2 (6 bases each). This CDR3 comprises 18 residues. In germline, CDR1 is SGHAT, CDR2 FQNNGV. Trimming stripped 2 bases from V and 0 bases from J, with 17 bases between.

This rearrangement joins TRBV12-3 or TRBV12-4 to TRBJ2-6, with 9 bases matching TRBD1. V was clipped by 10 bases and J by 2 bases; unmatched bases: 9. The CDR3 contains 16 residues. CDR3 residues: CAIPDRGVPGANVLTF. The CDR3 coding sequence is TGTGCCATCCCGGACAGGGGAGTGCCTGGGGCCAACGTCCTGACTTTC.

This clonotype was observed a handful of times. The chain joins TRBV5-1 to TRBJ1-2, with a weak D call TRBD1 (5 bases). Trimming removed 6 bases from V and 5 bases from J, with 14 bases in between. The CDR3 is 13 amino acids. Germline CDR1 SGHRS, CDR2 YFSETQ. CDR3 region: CASTPLGLYGYTF. The CDR3 DNA reads as TGCGCCAGCACTCCATTGGGGCTATATGGCTACACCTTC.

This clonotype has at least ten counts. The J gene is TRBJ2-2, the V gene TRBV27, with 10 bases aligning to TRBD2. Germline V gene lookup returns CDR1 MNHEY and CDR2 SMNVEV (reference sequence). V shed 0 bases, J shed 6 bases, and the junction held 4 bases outside the gene matches. This CDR3 has 16 residues. The CDR3 DNA is TGTGCCAGCAGTTTATCGGTCCTAGCGGGAGCCGGGGAGCTGTTTTTT. Protein: CASSLSVLAGAGELFF.

The J gene is TRBJ2-3, the V gene TRBV10-3; perhaps TRBD2 as D (5 bases). With 3 bases removed from V and 5 bases from J, the gap between germline ends came to 9 bases. Germline assignment: CDR1 ENHRY and CDR2 SYGVKD. CDR3 length: 13 residues. The CDR3 DNA sequence: TGTGCCATCAGTGACCTCCGGGAAGATACGCAGTATTTT. It translates to CAISDLREDTQYF.

CDR3 residues: CASSSLAGAYEQYF. CDR3 coding DNA: TGTGCCAGCAGTTCTCTAGCGGGAGCCTACGAGCAGTACTTC. The V gene is TRBV27, the J gene TRBJ2-7, with 10 bases fitting TRBD2. The CDR3 sequence is 14 residues long. Germline V lookup: CDR1 MNHEY, CDR2 SMNVEV (reference sequence). V dropped 4 bases and J dropped 2; count of bases not matched to a gene: 2.

The chain couples TRBV11-1 to TRBJ2-3; the D is unclear. V was cut by 5 bases and J by 0 bases, with 9 bases left in between. Germline V gives CDR1 SGHAT, CDR2 FQDESV (reference sequence). This CDR3 comprises 14 residues. In DNA, the CDR3 is TGTGCCAGCAGCCCACTCCCGAGCACAGATACGCAGTATTTT. Its protein is CASSPLPSTDTQYF.

The V and J genes are TRBV7-8 and TRBJ1-2; 10 nucleotides line up with TRBD1. Germline V gene data show CDR1 as SGHVS and CDR2 as FQNEAQ. The CDR3 loop spans 16 amino acids. Trimming cost V 2 bases and J 8 bases; bases outside gene matches: 11. DNA of the CDR3: TGTGCCAGCAGCTTATCCCGGGACAGGGGCAGGGGCGGCTACACCTTC. Translating gives CASSLSRDRGRGGYTF.

The J gene is TRBJ2-1, the V gene TRBV7-9; TRBD2 might be the D (6 bases). The length of the CDR3 is 16 residues. Germline CDR1 SEHNR, CDR2 FQNEAQ (reference sequence). Between the trimmed V and J ends, which lost 5 bases and 8 bases, there was a span of 22 bases. The CDR3: CASSTYRDFGGDEQFF. CDR3 sequence (DNA): TGTGCCAGCAGCACCTACCGGGACTTCGGCGGGGATGAGCAGTTCTTC. The full variable domain, rest sourced from reference TRBV7-9 and TRBJ2-1, is DTGVSQNPRHKITKRGQNVTFRCDPISEHNRLYWYRQTLGQGPEFLTYFQNEAQLEKSRLLSDRFSAERPKGSFSTLEIQRTEQGDSAMYLCASSTYRDFGGDEQFFGPGTRLTVL.

This clonotype has at least ten counts. The J gene is TRBJ2-5, the V gene TRBV10-3, with 13 bases identical to TRBD2. The CDR3 length is 15 residues. The J segment lost 4 bases and the V segment lost 6 bases, leaving 5 bases of the junction unmatched. Germline V gene sequence: CDR1 ENHRY, CDR2 SYGVKD. The DNA for the CDR3 is TGTGCCATCAGCGGACTAGCGGGAGTTGGAGAGACCCAGTACTTC. It translates to CAISGLAGVGETQYF.

This clonotype was counted ten times or more. V usage is TRBV4-1 and J usage is TRBJ2-1, with D unclear. The germline gives CDR1 MGHRA, CDR2 YSYEKL. V lost 0 bases, J lost 5 bases, and 14 bases lay in between. This CDR3 contains 16 residues. CDR3 bases: TGCGCCAGCAGCCAAGAGGGAACACCCGTGGACAATGAGCAGTTCTTC. Encoded protein: CASSQEGTPVDNEQFF.

This clonotype was seen a handful of times. V usage is TRBV28 and J usage is TRBJ2-7; D call uncertain. The germline V and J ends were trimmed by 6 bases and 5 bases, with 11 bases remaining between them. This CDR3 has 12 residues. Looked up from germline, CDR1 is MDHEN and CDR2 is SYDVKM. For the CDR3, the DNA is TGTGCCAGCAGCCCGGAGCTGGACGAGCAGTACTTC. Residues: CASSPELDEQYF.

In this sample, this clonotype turned up a few times. The chain recombines TRBV20-1 with TRBJ1-6; D not certain. Germline loops: CDR1 DFQATT, CDR2 SNEGSKA (reference sequence). Deletions cut 1 base from V and 9 bases from J, with 13 bases between. This CDR3 region has 14 residues. The CDR3 spells CSARGDSRASPLHF. The CDR3 region has the DNA TGCAGTGCTAGAGGAGATAGTCGGGCTTCACCCCTCCACTTT.

The CDR3 nucleotides are TGTGCCAGCAGTGGAGGGATTTTCGGTGAGCAGTTCTTC. This encodes CASSGGIFGEQFF. The gene calls are TRBV7-9 and TRBJ2-1; a weak D match, TRBD2 (6 bases). Germline CDR1 is SEHNR and CDR2 is FQNEAQ (reference sequence). This CDR3 contains 13 residues. The V end lost 6 bases, the J end lost 9 bases, and 15 bases lay between the germline ends. Together with reference TRBV7-9 and TRBJ2-1, the CDR3 gives the full variable domain: DTGVSQNPRHKITKRGQNVTFRCDPISEHNRLYWYRQTLGQGPEFLTYFQNEAQLEKSRLLSDRFSAERPKGSFSTLEIQRTEQGDSAMYLCASSGGIFGEQFFGPGTRLTVL.

The CDR3 DNA sequence: TGCAGTGCCCAAACCCGGGTCGGCAATGAGCAGTTCTTC. As protein: CSAQTRVGNEQFF. The chain is built from TRBV20-1 and TRBJ2-1; no clear D. The germline V gene has CDR1 DFQATT and CDR2 SNEGSKA (reference sequence). The length of the CDR3 is 13 residues. V dropped 6 bases and J dropped 6 bases, with 15 bases sitting between them.

The chain's CDR3 is CASSYGMNTGELFF. In DNA form, the CDR3 reads TGTGCCAGCAGTTACGGGATGAACACCGGGGAGCTGTTTTTT. The V gene is TRBV6-6, the J gene TRBJ2-2; no definite D call. The CDR3 is 14 residues long. The germline V gene has CDR1 MNHNY and CDR2 SVGAGI (reference sequence). The V end was cut by 2 bases, the J end by 1 base, with 5 bases between.

Ten or more counts support this clonotype. V is TRBV6-4 and J is TRBJ2-3, with a weak D call TRBD2 (5 bases). The V gene lost 3 bases and the J gene lost 3 bases, with 16 bases spanning the gap. The length of the CDR3 is 16 residues. CDR1 is MRHNA, CDR2 SNTAGT, per germline. The CDR3 DNA reads TGTGCCAGCAGTGAGGAGGTCATCGCTGCGACAGATACGCAGTATTTT. Translation gives CASSEEVIAATDTQYF.

V and J are TRBV7-9 and TRBJ1-4, with a weak D call TRBD1 (5 bases). The germline gives CDR1 SEHNR, CDR2 FQNEAQ (reference sequence). The length of the CDR3 is 13 residues. V was cut by 5 bases and J by 13 bases, with 17 bases left in between. CDR3 DNA sequence: TGTGCCAGCAGCATACAGTTGGATCAGGGACTGTTTTTT. Protein product: CASSIQLDQGLFF.

This chain uses TRBV12-5 with TRBJ2-1; D is ambiguous. Germline lookup yields CDR1 LGHNT and CDR2 FRNRAP. V lost 6 bases and J 2 bases, leaving 8 bases between the germline ends. This CDR3 comprises 13 residues. CDR3 sequence reads: CASGLMTYNEQFF. CDR3 DNA: TGTGCTAGTGGGCTAATGACCTACAATGAGCAGTTCTTC.

This clonotype has only a few counts. The J gene is TRBJ2-2, the V gene TRBV14, with D maybe TRBD2 (6 bases). V was cut by 3 bases and J by 1 base, with 27 bases left in between. This CDR3 spans 21 amino acids. CDR1 is SGHDN and CDR2 is FVKESK in the germline V gene. The DNA of the CDR3 is TGTGCCAGCAGCCATCGGGCTAGCGTTAACAAGATCGGATTGAACACCGGGGAGCTGTTTTTT. Residues: CASSHRASVNKIGLNTGELFF.

The V gene is TRBV12-3 or TRBV12-4, the J gene TRBJ2-5, with 7 bases fitting TRBD1. The CDR3 has 13 amino acids. J lost 7 bases, V lost 3 bases, and 5 bases had no gene match. CDR3 bases: TGTGCCAGCAGTTTTGGACAGGACGGGACCCAGTACTTC. This encodes CASSFGQDGTQYF.